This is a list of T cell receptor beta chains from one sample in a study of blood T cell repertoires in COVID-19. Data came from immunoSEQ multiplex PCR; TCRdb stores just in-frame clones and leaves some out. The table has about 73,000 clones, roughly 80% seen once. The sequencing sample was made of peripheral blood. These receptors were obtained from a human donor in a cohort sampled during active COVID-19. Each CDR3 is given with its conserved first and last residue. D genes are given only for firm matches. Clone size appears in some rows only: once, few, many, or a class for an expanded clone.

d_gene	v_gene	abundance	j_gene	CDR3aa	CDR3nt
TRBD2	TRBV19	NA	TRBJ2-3	CASRRTSGIKVDTQYF	TGTGCCAGTAGAAGGACTAGCGGGATCAAAGTGGATACGCAGTATTTT
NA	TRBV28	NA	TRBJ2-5	CASGRETQYF	TGTGCCAGCGGCCGTGAGACCCAGTACTTC
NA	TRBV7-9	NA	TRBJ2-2	CASSLLSAREGAGELFF	TGTGCCAGCAGCTTACTATCTGCCAGGGAGGGGGCCGGGGAGCTGTTTTTT
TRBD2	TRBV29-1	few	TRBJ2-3	CSVAGGGTDTQYF	TGCAGCGTTGCCGGGGGGGGTACAGATACGCAGTATTTT
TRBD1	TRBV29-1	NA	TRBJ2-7	CSVQGSSYEQYF	TGCAGCGTACAGGGGAGCTCCTACGAGCAGTACTTC
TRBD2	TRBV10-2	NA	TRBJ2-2	CASSGSSGGYGTGELFF	TGCGCCAGCAGTGGTAGTAGCGGGGGATACGGCACCGGGGAGCTGTTTTTT
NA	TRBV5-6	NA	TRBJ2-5	CASSLALARETQYF	TGTGCCAGCAGCTTGGCCCTAGCCCGAGAGACCCAGTACTTC
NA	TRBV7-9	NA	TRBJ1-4	CASSTTDQGFNEKLFF	TGTGCCAGCAGCACAACCGATCAGGGATTTAATGAAAAACTGTTTTTT
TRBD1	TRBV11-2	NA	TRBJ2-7	CASSLGQDYEQYF	TGTGCCAGCAGCTTGGGACAGGACTACGAGCAGTACTTC
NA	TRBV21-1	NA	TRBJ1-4	CASILGTYREKLFF	TGTGCCAGCATACTTGGGACTTACCGTGAAAAACTGTTTTTT
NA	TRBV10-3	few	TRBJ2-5	CAISESNRKETQYF	TGTGCCATCAGTGAGTCGAACAGGAAAGAGACCCAGTACTTC
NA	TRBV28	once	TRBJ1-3	CATYGDSGNTIYF	TGTGCCACATACGGGGACTCTGGAAACACCATATATTTT
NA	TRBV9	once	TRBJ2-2	CASSPREGNTGELFF	TGTGCCAGCAGCCCCCGGGAAGGGAATACCGGGGAGCTGTTTTTT
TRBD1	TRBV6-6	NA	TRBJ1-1	CASSKRQGMNTEAFF	TGTGCCAGCAGTAAACGACAGGGGATGAACACTGAAGCTTTCTTT
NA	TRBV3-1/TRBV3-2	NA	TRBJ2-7	CASSQVPGSSYEQYF	TGTGCCAGCAGCCAAGTTCCGGGGAGCTCCTACGAGCAGTACTTC
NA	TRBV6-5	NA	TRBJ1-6	CASRGQSSYNSPLHF	TGTGCCAGCAGGGGGCAGAGCTCCTATAATTCACCCCTCCACTTT
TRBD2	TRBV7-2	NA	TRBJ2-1	CASSLGGRGGHRDEQFF	TGTGCCAGCAGTCTAGGTGGACGGGGGGGCCATAGAGATGAGCAGTTCTTC
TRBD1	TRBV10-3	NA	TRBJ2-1	CAIRDRVVGNEQFF	TGTGCCATCAGGGACAGGGTTGTGGGCAATGAGCAGTTCTTC
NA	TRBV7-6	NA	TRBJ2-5	CASSLRGGIQETQYF	TGTGCCAGCAGCTTAAGGGGGGGGATCCAAGAGACCCAGTACTTC
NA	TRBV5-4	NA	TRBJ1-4	CASSMDGPNEKLFF	TGTGCCAGCAGCATGGATGGCCCTAATGAAAAACTGTTTTTT
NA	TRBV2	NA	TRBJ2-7	CASSLVGGGTYEQYF	TGTGCCAGCAGTTTAGTGGGAGGCGGAACCTACGAGCAGTACTTC
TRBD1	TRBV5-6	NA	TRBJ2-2	CASSQGQGASGELFF	TGTGCCAGCAGCCAAGGACAGGGCGCATCCGGGGAGCTGTTTTTT
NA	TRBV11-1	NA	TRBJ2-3	CASSLSGSTDTQYF	TGTGCCAGCAGCTTATCGGGGAGCACAGATACGCAGTATTTT
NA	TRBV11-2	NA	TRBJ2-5	CASSLAWAGTQYF	TGTGCCAGCAGCTTAGCCTGGGCCGGGACCCAGTACTTC
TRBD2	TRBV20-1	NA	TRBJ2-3	CSASRGVADTQYF	TGCAGTGCTAGTCGGGGGGTTGCAGATACGCAGTATTTT
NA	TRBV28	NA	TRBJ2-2	CASSSRGWAGELFF	TGTGCCAGCAGTTCCCGGGGGTGGGCCGGGGAGCTGTTTTTT
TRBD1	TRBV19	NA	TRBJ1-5	CASSIGTANQPQHF	TGTGCCAGTAGTATTGGGACAGCGAATCAGCCCCAGCATTTT
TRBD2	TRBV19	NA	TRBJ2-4	CASNLAGGFKNIQYF	TGTGCCAGTAACCTAGCGGGGGGTTTCAAAAACATTCAGTACTTC
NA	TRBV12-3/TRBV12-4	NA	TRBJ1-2	CASSFGQRYGYTF	TGTGCCAGCAGTTTTGGACAGCGCTATGGCTACACCTTC
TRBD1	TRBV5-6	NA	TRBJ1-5	CASSLARQGKTNQPQHF	TGTGCCAGCAGCTTGGCCCGACAGGGGAAGACCAATCAGCCCCAGCATTTT
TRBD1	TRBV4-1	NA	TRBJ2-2	CASSSGQAETGELFF	TGCGCCAGCAGCTCCGGACAGGCTGAGACCGGGGAGCTGTTTTTT
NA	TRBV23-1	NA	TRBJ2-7	CASSQVPKGLEYF	TGCGCCAGCAGTCAGGTCCCAAAGGGGTTGGAGTACTTC
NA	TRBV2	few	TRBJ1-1	CASSDEVAEAFF	TGTGCCAGCAGTGATGAGGTCGCTGAAGCTTTCTTT
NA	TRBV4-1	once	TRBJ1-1	CASSQDAGNTEAFF	TGCGCCAGCAGCCAAGATGCGGGAAACACTGAAGCTTTCTTT
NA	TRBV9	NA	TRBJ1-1	CASSRGEGTEAFF	TGTGCCAGCAGCCGTGGGGAGGGCACTGAAGCTTTCTTT
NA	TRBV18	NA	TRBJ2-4	CASSPREAKNIQYF	TGTGCCAGCTCACCACGGGAGGCCAAAAACATTCAGTACTTC
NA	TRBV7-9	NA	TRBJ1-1	CASSFGPGTEAFF	TGTGCCAGCAGCTTCGGACCGGGAACTGAAGCTTTCTTT
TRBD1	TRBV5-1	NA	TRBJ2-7	CASRTGYKDEQYF	TGCGCCAGTAGGACAGGGTATAAAGACGAGCAGTACTTC
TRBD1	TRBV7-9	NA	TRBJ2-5	CASSLPGGVKTQYF	TGTGCCAGCAGCTTACCAGGGGGTGTGAAGACCCAGTACTTC
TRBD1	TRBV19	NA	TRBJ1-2	CASTPPNYRGYGYTF	TGTGCCAGTACCCCGCCTAATTACAGGGGTTATGGCTACACCTTC
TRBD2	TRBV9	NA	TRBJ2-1	CASSVGAGHSYNEQFF	TGTGCCAGCAGCGTAGGAGCGGGGCACTCCTACAATGAGCAGTTCTTC
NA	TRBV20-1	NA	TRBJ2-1	CSAGQSNEQFF	TGCAGTGCCGGTCAAAGCAATGAGCAGTTCTTC
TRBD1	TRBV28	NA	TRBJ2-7	CASSLRDRVYEQYF	TGTGCCAGCAGTTTACGGGACAGGGTCTACGAGCAGTACTTC
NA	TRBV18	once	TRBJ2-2	CASSPERRSGELFF	TGTGCCAGCTCACCAGAGAGGAGGTCCGGGGAGCTGTTTTTT
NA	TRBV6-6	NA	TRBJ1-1	CASSAGMRNTEAFF	TGTGCCAGCAGTGCAGGGATGAGGAACACTGAAGCTTTCTTT
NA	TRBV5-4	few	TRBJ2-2	CASSLAVPRAGELFF	TGTGCCAGCAGCTTGGCGGTGCCGCGCGCCGGGGAGCTGTTTTTT
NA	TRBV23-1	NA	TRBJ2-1	CASSQCERTATLEDEQFF	TGCGCCAGCAGTCAATGCGAAAGGACAGCGACCCTCGAAGATGAGCAGTTCTTC
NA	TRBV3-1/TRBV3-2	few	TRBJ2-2	CASSLGGARTGELFF	TGTGCCAGCAGCTTAGGGGGGGCGCGCACCGGGGAGCTGTTTTTT